Detailed here is one TCR beta chain. Its antigen is unknown. No much larger clone exists at a distance of one base, and base qualities are not known. The sample belongs to a study of human T cells and chemical hapten exposure (dated by TCRdb to about 2021). Some background on the complete study: For sensitization, 2% DPC in acetone was applied to a roughly 2 cm by roughly 2 cm area of upper inner arm skin. Libraries were combined into a pool for sequencing, and differences in TCR yield between samples came mainly from small differences in library volumes within the pool. For TCR sequencing, blood came from over 25 alopecia patients at anywhere from one to four time points (pre-sensitization, 2, 6 and 24 weeks). Alopecia areata with under or over 50% scalp involvement, alopecia totalis and alopecia universalis were represented in the patient cohort, which was mostly female. Patch testing was done on the upper back using Finn chambers containing 0.01% DPC, and results were scored after 6 days according to International Contact Dermatitis Research Group standards. Throughout the approximately 26-week study period, patients were also given weekly therapeutic DPC doses on the scalp. Peripheral blood TCR repertoire changes were tracked in vivo in alopecia patients during primary and secondary sensitization to the hapten diphenylcyclopropenone (DPC). Patient blood was sampled pre-sensitization (week 0) and at 2, 6 and about 24 weeks after DPC sensitization. Here is what the overall study found, with its caveats: All patients had alopecia, a presumed autoimmune disease, so their immune response might differ from that of healthy individuals. Compared with pre-sensitization or healthy control sets, expanded TCRs formed significantly more large CDR3 similarity clusters, which is consistent with antigen-driven responses. After repeated subsampling, changes were observed in the strength of the expansion versus patch-test correlation and in the threshold at which the correlation became significant. A positive correlation was found between the number of PT1 expanded TCRs and patch test score, with significance reached at thresholds 8, 16 and 32 but not 4. DPC sensitization did not change the number of TCRs with a frequency above 1 in 1000, and there was no evidence of changes in global repertoire structure.

The method behind the library was RACE. The run used a NextSeq 500. During library preparation, unique molecular identifiers were attached to individual cDNA molecules so that TCRs could be counted in a quantitative, reproducible way. For every blood RNA sample, sequencing covered both the TCR alpha and TCR beta chains. The original pipeline was this. A median of approximately 96,000 TCRs per sample was observed, with a range of roughly 20,000 to 750,000. V, J and CDR3 annotation of the TCR reads was carried out using the Decombinator software suite. For the PS versus PT1 abundance plots, all samples were subsampled to the same number of TCRs (28,000). TCRs were defined as expanded if absent before sensitization and observed at least eight times at the 2-week time point. Using fastp trimming at Q25 and MiXCR clonotype assembly, TCRdb reanalyzed the public sequencing data and kept in-frame beta chains. Every CDR3 protein is listed once, alongside the most common genes and DNA of its rows. The V and J calls and clone size are TCRdb's, not the authors'. The sample records more than 90,000 distinct CDR3 sequences, about an eighth of which are singletons. Roughly 3% of the sample goes to the ten largest clones.

The time point label here, explained by the study, means: patch test 2, 6 weeks after DPC sensitization. According to the study, the label for this sample's treatment or condition signals: therapeutic diphenylcyclopropenone sensitization with weekly scalp DPC. At each patch-test visit, blood was drawn before the patch test was applied. Patients were eligible if aged 18 to 70, diagnosed with alopecia and judged suitable for DPC therapy, and pregnant patients were excluded. Total RNA was extracted from unfractionated whole blood collected in Tempus Blood RNA tubes. The junction carries 8 bases between V and J, which are trimmed by 0 bases and 2 bases respectively. Based on the germline V gene (reference sequence), the CDR1 and CDR2 sequences are LNHNV and YYDKDF. Reading from cysteine to phenylalanine, the CDR3 counts 15 amino acids. The retained sequence is limited to the CDR3, 45 bases, with the frame set at the first base.

The V and J genes are TRBV15 and TRBJ2-1, with the D gene tentatively TRBD1 or TRBD2, based on 5 matching bases in each. This sequence originates from a woman in her forties with alopecia areata. Some clones in this sample may be carry-over from other donors' samples. The sample in question was whole blood, obtained in connection with sensitization to the hapten diphenylcyclopropenone (DPC). The CDR3 loop reads CATSRDLGAYNEQFF. The sequenced DNA: TGTGCCACCAGCAGAGATCTGGGGGCCTACAATGAGCAGTTCTTC.